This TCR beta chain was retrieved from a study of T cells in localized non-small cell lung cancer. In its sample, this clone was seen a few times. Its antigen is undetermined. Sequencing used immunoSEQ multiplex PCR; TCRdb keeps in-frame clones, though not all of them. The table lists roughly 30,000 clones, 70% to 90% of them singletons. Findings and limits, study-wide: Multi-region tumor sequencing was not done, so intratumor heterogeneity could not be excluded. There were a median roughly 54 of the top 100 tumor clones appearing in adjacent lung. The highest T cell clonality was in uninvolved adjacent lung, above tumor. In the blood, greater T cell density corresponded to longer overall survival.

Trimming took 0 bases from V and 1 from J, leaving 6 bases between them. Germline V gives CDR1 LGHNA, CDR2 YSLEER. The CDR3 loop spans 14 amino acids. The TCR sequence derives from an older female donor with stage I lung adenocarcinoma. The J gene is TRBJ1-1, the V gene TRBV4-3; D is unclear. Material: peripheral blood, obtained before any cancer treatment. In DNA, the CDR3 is TGCGCCAGCAGCCAAGATAGACGGAACACTGAAGCTTTCTTT. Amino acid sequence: CASSQDRRNTEAFF.